A single sample is the source of the 25 T cell receptor beta chains below, sequenced in a study of beta chain features in type 1 diabetes. The whole isolated RNA underwent reverse transcription, so sequencing captured expressed TCRB transcripts. Clones were read by immunoSEQ multiplex PCR, and TCRdb kept only the in-frame ones, dropping some. This sample has roughly 450,000 clones, with 10% to 12% found just once. The source material was naive CD4+ T cells from blood. The receptors derive from a woman aged 18 to 35 in good health.

This clone came up a few times. This chain joins TRBV29-1 and TRBJ2-5; D is perhaps TRBD2 (6 bases). Germline CDR1 reads SQVTM; CDR2 reads ANQGSEA. The CDR3 is made up of 13 amino acids. V lost 5 bases to trimming and J lost 4 bases, with 14 bases between them. CDR3 DNA sequence: TGCAGCGTTTCTCGGGCTAGCGCAGAGACCCAGTACTTC. The encoded protein is CSVSRASAETQYF.

The rearrangement joins TRBV9 to TRBJ2-6; tentative D call: TRBD2 (5 bases). The CDR3 spans 16 residues. Trimming pared 0 bases from V and 4 bases from J, leaving 11 bases between. Germline CDR1 SGDLS, CDR2 YYNGEE. The CDR3: CASSVVGAPGANVLTF. The CDR3 region has the DNA TGTGCCAGCAGCGTAGTGGGAGCCCCCGGGGCCAACGTCCTGACTTTC.

The chain carries TRBV9 and TRBJ1-1; the D gene is possibly TRBD1 (5 bases). Germline values: CDR1 SGDLS, CDR2 YYNGEE. V was cut by 0 bases and J by 3 bases, with 9 bases left in between. CDR3 length: 14 residues. CDR3 DNA: TGTGCCAGCAGCGTAGGTTTGGGGGACACTGAAGCTTTCTTT. Amino acid sequence: CASSVGLGDTEAFF.

The gene calls are TRBV25-1 and TRBJ1-2; 10 bases are a match to TRBD1. This CDR3 is built from 14 residues. Germline lookup yields CDR1 MGHDK and CDR2 SYGVNS. The V segment lost 2 bases and the J segment 6 bases; nucleotides outside the gene matches: 3. The CDR3 reads CASSERTGGNGYTF. CDR3 nucleotide sequence: TGTGCCAGCAGTGAACGGACAGGGGGAAATGGCTACACCTTC.

This clone was observed a handful of times. V gene TRBV14 combines with J gene TRBJ1-3; D is unclear. Germline V gene data show CDR1 as SGHDN and CDR2 as FVKESK. The CDR3 length is 14 residues. V was trimmed by 4 bases and J by 4 bases, leaving 11 bases between them. The CDR3 reads CASSPAGLGNTIYF. The DNA for the CDR3 is TGTGCCAGCAGCCCAGCAGGACTGGGAAACACCATATATTTT.

The V call is TRBV6-1, the J call TRBJ2-5; 7 bases fit TRBD2. The CDR3 extends over 15 amino acids. From germline, CDR1 is MNHNS and CDR2 SASEGT. The ends lost 6 bases at V and 5 bases at J; junction bases unmatched: 12. The CDR3 is CASRLSPGGLETQYF. CDR3 sequence (DNA): TGTGCCAGCAGACTGAGTCCGGGGGGTTTGGAGACCCAGTACTTC.

This chain links TRBV7-2 with TRBJ1-2; D remains unclear. Trimming removed 1 base at V and 4 bases at J, with 7 bases between. In germline, CDR1 is SGHTA, CDR2 FQGNSA. The CDR3 runs 13 residues. CDR3 protein: CASSLDDIYGYTF. The CDR3 DNA follows: TGTGCCAGCAGCTTAGATGACATCTATGGCTACACCTTC.

CDR3 region: CASSLDRREQFF. The CDR3 DNA sequence: TGTGCCAGCAGTTTGGACAGGCGGGAGCAGTTCTTC. The chain combines TRBV6-5 with TRBJ2-1, with 7 bases fitting TRBD1. The CDR3 totals 12 residues. Germline trimming cut 4 bases from V and 10 bases from J; bases unmatched to any gene: 4. Looked up from germline, CDR1 is MNHEY and CDR2 is SVGAGI.

This clone has only a few counts. Other DNA sequences of this sample code for an identical CDR3. The chain carries TRBV29-1 and TRBJ2-1; no reliable D call. The CDR3 runs 13 residues. The V end lost 6 bases, the J end lost 3 bases, and 12 bases lay between the germline ends. CDR1 is SQVTM and CDR2 is ANQGSEA in the germline V gene. The CDR3 sequence is CSVGWALYNEQFF. The CDR3 nucleotides are TGCAGCGTGGGTTGGGCTCTCTACAATGAGCAGTTCTTC.

In its sample, this clone was seen a few times. The rearrangement uses TRBV15 and TRBJ2-1; 10 bases line up with TRBD1. The CDR3 length is 14 residues. The J segment lost 10 bases and the V segment lost 5 bases, leaving 8 bases of the junction unmatched. CDR1 and CDR2 (germline): LNHNV, YYDKDF (reference sequence). This chain's CDR3 is CATSARQGAGEQFF. The CDR3 coding sequence is TGTGCCACCAGCGCCCGACAGGGGGCCGGGGAGCAGTTCTTC.

This sequence joins TRBV9 and TRBJ1-2; D gene ambiguous. This CDR3 spans 17 amino acids. The V end was cut by 4 bases, the J end by 0 bases, with 19 bases between. Germline lookup yields CDR1 SGDLS and CDR2 YYNGEE. The CDR3 loop reads CASSQTPKSTANYGYTF. The CDR3 DNA is TGTGCCAGCAGCCAGACCCCAAAATCGACTGCTAACTATGGCTACACCTTC.

The chain is built from TRBV2 and TRBJ2-5; no definite D call. Germline loops: CDR1 SNHLY, CDR2 FYNNEI. This CDR3 has 13 residues. V was clipped by 7 bases and J by 5 bases, with 14 bases between them. The DNA of the CDR3 is TGTGCCAGCACTCCGGTGTTGGTCGAGACCCAGTACTTC. It specifies CASTPVLVETQYF.

This clone was counted a few times. This chain links TRBV9 with TRBJ2-3; TRBD2 matches at 8 bases. Germline trimming cut 5 bases from V and 0 bases from J; bases unmatched to any gene: 2. The CDR3 runs 14 residues. The germline V gene has CDR1 SGDLS and CDR2 YYNGEE. In nucleotides, the CDR3 is TGTGCCAGCAGAGCGGGGGAGAGCACAGATACGCAGTATTTT. It yields the protein CASRAGESTDTQYF.

This clone was recorded a few times. The chain carries TRBV7-2 and TRBJ2-7; D perhaps matches TRBD2 (6 bases). Germline V CDR1 and CDR2: SGHTA, FQGNSA. Deletions cut 1 base from V and 5 bases from J, with 9 bases between. The CDR3 totals 13 residues. CDR3 nucleotides: TGTGCCAGCAGCTTAGGGACTAAACACGAGCAGTACGTC. Translating it yields CASSLGTKHEQYV.

The V and J genes are TRBV7-9 and TRBJ2-7; TRBD2 is a possible D gene (5 bases). Germline CDR1 and CDR2: SEHNR and FQNEAQ (reference sequence). The CDR3 runs to 15 residues. V was pared by 5 bases and J by 0 bases, with 14 bases between. The CDR3 DNA sequence: TGTGCCAGCAGCCCAGGACTGTGGAACTCCTACGAGCAGTACTTC. This sequence encodes CASSPGLWNSYEQYF.

This chain uses TRBV14 with TRBJ2-7; 8 bases align to TRBD1. The CDR3 sequence is 16 residues long. Germline V CDR1 and CDR2: SGHDN, FVKESK. V was clipped by 7 bases and J by 7 bases; unmatched bases: 18. The CDR3 DNA reads TGTGCCAGCAATCCCCTTGGGGTGGACAGGGCCAGGGAGCAGTACTTC. The encoded protein is CASNPLGVDRAREQYF.

This clone was picked up a small number of times. The J gene is TRBJ2-7, the V gene TRBV7-9, with 12 bases that match TRBD2. The V segment lost 8 bases and the J segment 2 bases; nucleotides outside the gene matches: 7. This CDR3 is 15 amino acids long. Germline-derived CDR1 and CDR2 are SEHNR and FQNEAQ (reference sequence). The DNA for the CDR3 is TGTGCCAGCTCCGCCGGACTAGCGGGGACCTACGAGCAGTACTTC. Translating it yields CASSAGLAGTYEQYF.

The chain couples TRBV7-3 to TRBJ2-3; TRBD2 matches at 10 bases. Trimming at V came to 2 bases and at J to 0 bases, leaving 14 bases not matched to a gene. The CDR3 length is 20 residues. Germline assignment: CDR1 SGHTA and CDR2 FQGTGA. CDR3 loop: CASSLVSTVSTSGSTDTQYF. CDR3 DNA: TGTGCCAGCAGCTTAGTGAGCACCGTTTCGACTAGCGGGAGCACAGATACGCAGTATTTT.

The V and J genes are TRBV14 and TRBJ2-3; 9 nucleotides align to TRBD2. After removal of 6 bases from V and 1 base from J, the junction contained 11 bases not matched to a gene. The germline V gene encodes CDR1 SGHDN and CDR2 FVKESK. This CDR3 region has 17 residues. In DNA form, the CDR3 reads TGTGCCAGCAGTCGGACTAGGGCTAGCGGGGGCACAGATACGCAGTATTTT. This codes for CASSRTRASGGTDTQYF.

This clone has at least ten counts. The V call is TRBV9, the J call TRBJ2-4; no clear D. The CDR3 has 13 amino acids. V lost 3 bases to trimming and J lost 6 bases, with 10 bases between them. CDR1 and CDR2 (germline): SGDLS, YYNGEE. CDR3 protein: CASSATDGNIQYF. The CDR3 nucleotides read TGTGCCAGCAGCGCTACGGACGGAAACATTCAGTACTTC. The whole variable domain, remainder taken from reference TRBV9 and TRBJ2-4, is DSGVTQTPKHLITATGQRVTLRCSPRSGDLSVYWYQQSLDQGLQFLIQYYNGEERAKGNILERFSAQQFPDLHSELNLSSLELGDSALYFCASSATDGNIQYFGAGTRLSVL.

This clone was observed at least ten times. Different DNA sequences within this sample yield the same CDR3. The chain links TRBV29-1 to TRBJ1-1; D is unresolved. CDR3 length: 11 residues. The V end was cut by 4 bases, the J end by 2 bases, with 5 bases between. Per germline, CDR1 SQVTM and CDR2 ANQGSEA. The DNA for the CDR3 is TGCAGCGTTGTAGGTAACACTGAAGCTTTCTTT. Translating it yields CSVVGNTEAFF. Full variable domain (missing parts from reference TRBV29-1 and TRBJ1-1): SAVISQKPSRDICQRGTSLTIQCQVDSQVTMMFWYRQQPGQSLTLIATANQGSEATYESGFVIDKFPISRPNLTFSTLTVSNMSPEDSSIYLCSVVGNTEAFFGQGTRLTVV.

This clone turned up a few times. V gene TRBV2 combines with J gene TRBJ1-6, with TRBD1 matching over 9 bases. Germline assignment: CDR1 SNHLY and CDR2 FYNNEI. The junction had 7 bases not matched to a gene; V was cut back by 6 bases and J by 10 bases. The CDR3 is made up of 14 amino acids. The CDR3 sequence is CASREQGALSPLHF. The CDR3 nucleotides are TGTGCCAGCAGGGAACAGGGGGCATTGTCACCCCTCCACTTT.

This clone has just a few counts. The chain links TRBV15 to TRBJ2-3; no clear D gene. CDR1 and CDR2 from the germline V gene are LNHNV and YYDKDF (reference sequence). V was trimmed by 6 bases and J by 4 bases, leaving 11 bases between them. This CDR3 spans 13 amino acids. The CDR3 protein is CATSFLVADTQYF. The CDR3 nucleotides are TGTGCCACCAGTTTTTTGGTCGCAGATACGCAGTATTTT.

This clone was counted only a few times. V and J are TRBV7-2 and TRBJ2-1; TRBD2 agrees at 7 bases. The germline V gene has CDR1 SGHTA and CDR2 FQGNSA. J gave up 3 bases and V 10 bases, and 12 bases lay outside the gene matches. CDR3 length: 15 amino acids. CDR3 protein: CATSRGGSIYNEQFF. The CDR3, as DNA: TGTGCCACCTCCCGAGGCGGGAGTATCTACAATGAGCAGTTCTTC.

This sequence joins TRBV6-5 and TRBJ1-2, with D hard to call. The V end was cut by 8 bases, the J end by 1 base, with 11 bases between. Per germline, CDR1 MNHEY and CDR2 SVGAGI. The CDR3 loop spans 13 amino acids. DNA for the CDR3: TGTGCCAGCCGGGTAGGGAATAACTATGGCTACACCTTC. Its translation is CASRVGNNYGYTF.